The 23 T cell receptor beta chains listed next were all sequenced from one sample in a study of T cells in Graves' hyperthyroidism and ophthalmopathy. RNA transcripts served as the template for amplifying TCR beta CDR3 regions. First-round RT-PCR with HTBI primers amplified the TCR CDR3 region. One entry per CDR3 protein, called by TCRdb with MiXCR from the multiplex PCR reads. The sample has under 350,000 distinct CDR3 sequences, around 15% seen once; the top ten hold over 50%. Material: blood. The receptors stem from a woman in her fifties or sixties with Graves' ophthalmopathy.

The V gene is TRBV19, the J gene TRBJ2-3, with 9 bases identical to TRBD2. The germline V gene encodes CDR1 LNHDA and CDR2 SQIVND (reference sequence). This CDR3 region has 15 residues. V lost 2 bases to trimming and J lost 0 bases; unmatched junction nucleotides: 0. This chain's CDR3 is CASSITSGSTDTQYF. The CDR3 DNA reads TGTGCCAGTAGTATAACTAGCGGGAGCACAGATACGCAGTATTTT.

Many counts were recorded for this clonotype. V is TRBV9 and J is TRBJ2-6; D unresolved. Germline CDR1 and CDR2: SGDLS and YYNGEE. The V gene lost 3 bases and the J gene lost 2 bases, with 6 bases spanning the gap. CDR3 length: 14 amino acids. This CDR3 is CASSAMTGANVLTF. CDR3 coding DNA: TGTGCCAGCAGCGCAATGACTGGGGCCAACGTCCTGACTTTC.

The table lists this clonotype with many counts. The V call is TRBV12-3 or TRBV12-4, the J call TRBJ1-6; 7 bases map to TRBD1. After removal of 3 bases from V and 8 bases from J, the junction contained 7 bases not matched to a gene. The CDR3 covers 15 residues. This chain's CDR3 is CASSFNRGSYSPLHF. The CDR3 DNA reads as TGTGCCAGCAGTTTTAACAGGGGTTCTTATTCACCCCTCCACTTT.

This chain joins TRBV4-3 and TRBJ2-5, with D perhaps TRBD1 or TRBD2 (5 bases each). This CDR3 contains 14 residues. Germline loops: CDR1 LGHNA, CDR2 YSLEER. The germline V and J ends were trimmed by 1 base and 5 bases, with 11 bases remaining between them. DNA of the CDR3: TGCGCCAGCAGCCAAGTAAAAGGGGAGGAGACCCAGTACTTC. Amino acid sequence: CASSQVKGEETQYF.

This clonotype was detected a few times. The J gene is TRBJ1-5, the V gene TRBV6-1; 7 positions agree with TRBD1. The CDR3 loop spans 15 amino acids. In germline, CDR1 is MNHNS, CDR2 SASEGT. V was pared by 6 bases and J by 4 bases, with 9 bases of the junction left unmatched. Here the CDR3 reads CASRRTGTNNQPQHF. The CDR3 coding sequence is TGTGCCAGCAGGAGGACAGGCACTAATAATCAGCCCCAGCATTTT.

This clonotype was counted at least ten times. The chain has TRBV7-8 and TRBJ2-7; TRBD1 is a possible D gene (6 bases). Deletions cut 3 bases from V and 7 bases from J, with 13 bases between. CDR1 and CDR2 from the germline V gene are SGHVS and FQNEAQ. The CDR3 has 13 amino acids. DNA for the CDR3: TGTGCCAGCAGCTTTATGACAGGCCAAGAGCAGTACTTC. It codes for CASSFMTGQEQYF. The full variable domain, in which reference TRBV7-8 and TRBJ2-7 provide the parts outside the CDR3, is GAGVSQSPRYKVAKRGQDVALRCDPISGHVSLFWYQQALGQGPEFLTYFQNEAQLDKSGLPSDRFFAERPEGSVSTLKIQRTQQEDSAVYLCASSFMTGQEQYFGPGTRLTVT.

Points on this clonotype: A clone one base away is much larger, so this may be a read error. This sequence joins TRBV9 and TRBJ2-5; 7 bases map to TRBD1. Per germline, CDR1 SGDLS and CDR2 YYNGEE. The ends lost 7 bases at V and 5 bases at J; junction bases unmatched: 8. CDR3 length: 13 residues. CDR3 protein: CASGRQGGETQYF. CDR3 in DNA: TGTGCCAGCGGTCGACAGGGTGGGGAGACCCAGTACTTC.

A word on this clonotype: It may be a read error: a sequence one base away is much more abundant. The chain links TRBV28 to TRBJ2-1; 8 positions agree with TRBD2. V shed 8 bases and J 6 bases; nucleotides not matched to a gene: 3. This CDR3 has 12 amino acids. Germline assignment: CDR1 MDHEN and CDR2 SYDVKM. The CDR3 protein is CASAGGCNEQFF. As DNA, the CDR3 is TGTGCCAGCGCGGGGGGATGCAATGAGCAGTTCTTC.

The DNA of the CDR3 is TGTGCCAGCAGCCGCAGGGGCGGAAACACTGAAGCTTTCTTT. Residues: CASSRRGGNTEAFF. The chain recombines TRBV5-6 with TRBJ1-1; maybe TRBD1 (6 bases). Germline CDR1 reads SGHDT; CDR2 reads YYEEEE. The CDR3 consists of 14 residues. Trimming cost V 4 bases and J 2 bases, with 12 bases left between them.

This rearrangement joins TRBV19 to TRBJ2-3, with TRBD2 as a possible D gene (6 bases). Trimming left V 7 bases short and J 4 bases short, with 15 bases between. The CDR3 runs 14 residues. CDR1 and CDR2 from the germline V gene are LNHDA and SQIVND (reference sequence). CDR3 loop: CASTQWEVPDTQYF. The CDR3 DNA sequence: TGTGCCAGTACCCAATGGGAGGTTCCAGATACGCAGTATTTT.

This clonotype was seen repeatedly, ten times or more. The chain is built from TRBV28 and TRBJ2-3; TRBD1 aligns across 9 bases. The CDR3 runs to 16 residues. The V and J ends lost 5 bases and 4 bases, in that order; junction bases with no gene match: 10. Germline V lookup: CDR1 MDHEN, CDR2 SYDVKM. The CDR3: CASSLMDRGGADTQYF. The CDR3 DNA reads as TGTGCCAGCAGTCTAATGGACAGGGGAGGGGCAGATACGCAGTATTTT.

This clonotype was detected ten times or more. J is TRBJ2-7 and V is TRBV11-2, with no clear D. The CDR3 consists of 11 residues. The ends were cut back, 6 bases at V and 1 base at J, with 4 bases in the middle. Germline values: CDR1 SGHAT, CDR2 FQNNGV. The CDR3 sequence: CASRRSYEQYF. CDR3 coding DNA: TGTGCCAGCAGGAGGTCCTACGAGCAGTACTTC.

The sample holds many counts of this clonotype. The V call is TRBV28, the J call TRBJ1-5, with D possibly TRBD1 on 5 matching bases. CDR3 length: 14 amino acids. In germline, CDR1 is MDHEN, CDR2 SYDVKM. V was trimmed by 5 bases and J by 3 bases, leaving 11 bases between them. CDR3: CASSGAIVNQPQHF. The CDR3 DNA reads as TGTGCCAGCAGTGGGGCAATCGTCAATCAGCCCCAGCATTTT. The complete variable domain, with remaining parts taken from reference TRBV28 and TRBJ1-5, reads DVKVTQSSRYLVKRTGEKVFLECVQDMDHENMFWYRQDPGLGLRLIYFSYDVKMKEKGDIPEGYSVSREKKERFSLILESASTNQTSMYLCASSGAIVNQPQHFGDGTRLSIL.

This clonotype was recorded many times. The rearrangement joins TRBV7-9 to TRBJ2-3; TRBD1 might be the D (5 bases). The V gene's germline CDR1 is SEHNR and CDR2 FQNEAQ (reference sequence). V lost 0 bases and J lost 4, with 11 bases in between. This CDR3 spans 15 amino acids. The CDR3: CASSLAGPAADTQYF. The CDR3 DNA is TGTGCCAGCAGCTTAGCGGGGCCAGCAGCAGATACGCAGTATTTT.

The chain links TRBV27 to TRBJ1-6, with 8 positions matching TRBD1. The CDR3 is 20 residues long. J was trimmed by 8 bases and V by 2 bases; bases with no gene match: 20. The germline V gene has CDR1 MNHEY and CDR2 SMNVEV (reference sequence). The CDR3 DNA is TGTGCCAGCAGTTTAATACTAAGGCAGGGGGCCATTTCAGGATATTCACCCCTCCACTTT. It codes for CASSLILRQGAISGYSPLHF.

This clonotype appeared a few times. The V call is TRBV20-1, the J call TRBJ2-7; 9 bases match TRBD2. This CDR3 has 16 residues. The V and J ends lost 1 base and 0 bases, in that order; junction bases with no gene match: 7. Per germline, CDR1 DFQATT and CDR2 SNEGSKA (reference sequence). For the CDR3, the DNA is TGCAGTGCTAGAGGTTTGAGCGGGGGGCCCTCCTACGAGCAGTACTTC. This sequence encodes CSARGLSGGPSYEQYF.

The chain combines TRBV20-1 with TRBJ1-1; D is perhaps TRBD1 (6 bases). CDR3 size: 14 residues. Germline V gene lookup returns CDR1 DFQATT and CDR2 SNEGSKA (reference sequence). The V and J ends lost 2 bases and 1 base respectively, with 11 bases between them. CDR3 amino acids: CSARQQGSNTEAFF. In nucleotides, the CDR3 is TGCAGTGCTAGACAACAGGGTTCGAACACTGAAGCTTTCTTT.

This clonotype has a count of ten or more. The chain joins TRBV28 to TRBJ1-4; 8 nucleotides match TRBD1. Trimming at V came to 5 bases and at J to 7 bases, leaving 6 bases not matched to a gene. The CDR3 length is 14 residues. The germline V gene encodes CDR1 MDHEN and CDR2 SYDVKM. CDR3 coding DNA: TGTGCCAGCAGTACACGGACAGGGAGTGAAAAACTGTTTTTT. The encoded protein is CASSTRTGSEKLFF.

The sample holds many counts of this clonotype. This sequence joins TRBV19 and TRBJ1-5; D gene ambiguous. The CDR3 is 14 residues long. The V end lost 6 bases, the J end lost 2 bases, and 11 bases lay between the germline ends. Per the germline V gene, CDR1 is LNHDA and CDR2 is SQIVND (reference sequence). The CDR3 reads CASSLNGGNQPQHF. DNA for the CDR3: TGTGCCAGTAGCCTAAATGGAGGCAATCAGCCCCAGCATTTT.

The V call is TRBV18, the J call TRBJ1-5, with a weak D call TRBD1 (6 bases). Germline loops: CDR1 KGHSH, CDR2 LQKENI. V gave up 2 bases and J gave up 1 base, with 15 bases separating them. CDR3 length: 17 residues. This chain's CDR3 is CASSPSNPGHSNQPQHF. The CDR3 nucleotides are TGTGCCAGCTCACCATCGAATCCGGGACACAGCAATCAGCCCCAGCATTTT.

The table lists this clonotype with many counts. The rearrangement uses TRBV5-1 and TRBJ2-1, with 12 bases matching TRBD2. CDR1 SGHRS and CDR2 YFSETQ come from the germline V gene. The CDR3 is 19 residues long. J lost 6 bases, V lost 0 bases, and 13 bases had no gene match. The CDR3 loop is CASSLAGLAGGPAVNEQFF. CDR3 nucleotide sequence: TGCGCCAGCAGCTTGGCCGGGCTAGCGGGAGGGCCAGCGGTCAATGAGCAGTTCTTC.

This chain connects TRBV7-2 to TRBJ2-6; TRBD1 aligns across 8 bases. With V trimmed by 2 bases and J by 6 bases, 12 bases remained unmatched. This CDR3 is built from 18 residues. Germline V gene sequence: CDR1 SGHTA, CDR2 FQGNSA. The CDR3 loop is CASSLRTGRVHSANVLTF. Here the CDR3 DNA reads TGTGCCAGCAGCTTAAGGACAGGGAGAGTGCATTCGGCCAACGTCCTGACTTTC.

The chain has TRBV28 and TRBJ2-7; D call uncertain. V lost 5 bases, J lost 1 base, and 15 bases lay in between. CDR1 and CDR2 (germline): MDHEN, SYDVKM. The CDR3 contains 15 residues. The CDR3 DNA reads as TGTGCCAGCAGTGGGTCGAGCGTCCCGTCCTACGAGCAGTACTTC. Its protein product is CASSGSSVPSYEQYF.